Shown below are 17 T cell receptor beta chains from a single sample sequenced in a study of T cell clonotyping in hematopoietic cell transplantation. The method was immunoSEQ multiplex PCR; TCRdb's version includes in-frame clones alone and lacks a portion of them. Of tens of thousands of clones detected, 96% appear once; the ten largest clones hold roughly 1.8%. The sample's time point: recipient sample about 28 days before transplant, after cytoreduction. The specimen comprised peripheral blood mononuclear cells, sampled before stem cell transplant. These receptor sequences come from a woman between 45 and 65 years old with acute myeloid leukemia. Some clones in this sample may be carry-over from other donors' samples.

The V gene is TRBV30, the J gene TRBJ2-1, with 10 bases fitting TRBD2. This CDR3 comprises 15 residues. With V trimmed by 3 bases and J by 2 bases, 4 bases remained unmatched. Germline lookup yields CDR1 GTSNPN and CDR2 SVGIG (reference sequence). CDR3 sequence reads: CAWRKLAGAYNEQFF. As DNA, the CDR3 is TGTGCCTGGAGAAAGCTAGCGGGAGCCTACAATGAGCAGTTCTTC.

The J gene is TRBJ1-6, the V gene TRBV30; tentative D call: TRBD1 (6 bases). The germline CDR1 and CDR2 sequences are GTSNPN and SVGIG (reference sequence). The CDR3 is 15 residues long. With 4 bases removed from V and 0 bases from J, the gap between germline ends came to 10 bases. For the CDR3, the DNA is TGTGCCTGGATTTCGGACAGCTCCTATAATTCACCCCTCCACTTT. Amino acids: CAWISDSSYNSPLHF.

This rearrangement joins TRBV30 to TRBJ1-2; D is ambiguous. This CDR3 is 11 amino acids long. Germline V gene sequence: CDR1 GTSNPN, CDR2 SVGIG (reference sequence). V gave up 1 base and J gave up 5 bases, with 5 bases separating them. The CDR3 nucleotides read TGTGCCTGGAGTGCTATTTATGGCTACACCTTC. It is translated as CAWSAIYGYTF.

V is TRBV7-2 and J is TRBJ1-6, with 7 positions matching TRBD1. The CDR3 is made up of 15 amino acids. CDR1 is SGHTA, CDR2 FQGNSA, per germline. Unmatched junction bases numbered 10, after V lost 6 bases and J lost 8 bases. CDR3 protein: CASRGRQGRDSPLHF. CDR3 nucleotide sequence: TGTGCCAGCAGAGGGAGACAGGGAAGGGATTCACCCCTCCACTTT.

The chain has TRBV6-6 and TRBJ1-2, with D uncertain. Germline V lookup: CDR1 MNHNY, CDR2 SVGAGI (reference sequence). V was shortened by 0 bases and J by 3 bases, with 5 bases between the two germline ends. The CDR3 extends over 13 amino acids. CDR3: CASSYSGDYGYTF. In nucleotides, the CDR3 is TGTGCCAGCAGTTACTCGGGAGACTATGGCTACACCTTC.

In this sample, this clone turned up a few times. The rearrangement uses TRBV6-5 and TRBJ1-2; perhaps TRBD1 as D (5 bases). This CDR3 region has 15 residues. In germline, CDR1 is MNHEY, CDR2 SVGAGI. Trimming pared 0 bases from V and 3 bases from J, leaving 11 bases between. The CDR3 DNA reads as TGTGCCAGCAGTTACTCGTTAGGGGTATACTATGGCTACACCTTC. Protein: CASSYSLGVYYGYTF.

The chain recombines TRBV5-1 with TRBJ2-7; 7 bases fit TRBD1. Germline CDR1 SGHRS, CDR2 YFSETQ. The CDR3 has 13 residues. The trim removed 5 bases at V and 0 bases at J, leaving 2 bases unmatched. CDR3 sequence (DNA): TGCGCCAGCAGACAGGGGAGCTCCTACGAGCAGTACTTC. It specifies CASRQGSSYEQYF.

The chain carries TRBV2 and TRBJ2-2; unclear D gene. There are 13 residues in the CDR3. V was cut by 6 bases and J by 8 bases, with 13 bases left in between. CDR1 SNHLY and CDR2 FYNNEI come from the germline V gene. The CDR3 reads CASRETRGGELFF. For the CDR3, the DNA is TGTGCCAGCAGGGAAACTCGCGGAGGGGAGCTGTTTTTT.

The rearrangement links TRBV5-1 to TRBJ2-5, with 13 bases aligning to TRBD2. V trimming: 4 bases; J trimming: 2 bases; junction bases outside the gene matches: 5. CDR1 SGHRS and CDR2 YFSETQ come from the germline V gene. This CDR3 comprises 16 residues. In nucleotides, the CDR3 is TGCGCCAGCAGCCTTACTAGCGGGAGGGGTCAAGAGACCCAGTACTTC. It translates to CASSLTSGRGQETQYF.

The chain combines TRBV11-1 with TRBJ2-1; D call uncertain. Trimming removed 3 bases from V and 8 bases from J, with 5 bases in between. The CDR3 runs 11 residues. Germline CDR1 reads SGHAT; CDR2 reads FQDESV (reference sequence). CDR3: CASSFIHEQFF. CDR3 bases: TGTGCCAGCAGCTTTATCCATGAGCAGTTCTTC.

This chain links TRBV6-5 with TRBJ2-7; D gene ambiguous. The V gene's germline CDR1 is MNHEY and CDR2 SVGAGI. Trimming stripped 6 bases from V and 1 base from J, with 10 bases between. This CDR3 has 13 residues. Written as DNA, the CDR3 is TGTGCCAGCAGCAGTAGGATATCCTACGAGCAGTACTTC. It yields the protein CASSSRISYEQYF.

The CDR3 reads CAWTARSNQPQHF. In DNA, the CDR3 is TGTGCCTGGACGGCGAGGAGCAATCAGCCCCAGCATTTT. V gene TRBV30 combines with J gene TRBJ1-5; D gene uncertain. The CDR3 consists of 13 residues. CDR1 is GTSNPN, CDR2 SVGIG, per germline (reference sequence). V was pared by 4 bases and J by 1 base, with 8 bases between.

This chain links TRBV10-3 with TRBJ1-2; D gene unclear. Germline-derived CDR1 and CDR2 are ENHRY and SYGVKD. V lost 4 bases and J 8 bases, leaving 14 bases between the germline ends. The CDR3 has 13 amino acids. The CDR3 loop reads CAISVEEDLGYTF. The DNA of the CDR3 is TGTGCCATCAGTGTGGAGGAGGATCTAGGCTACACCTTC.

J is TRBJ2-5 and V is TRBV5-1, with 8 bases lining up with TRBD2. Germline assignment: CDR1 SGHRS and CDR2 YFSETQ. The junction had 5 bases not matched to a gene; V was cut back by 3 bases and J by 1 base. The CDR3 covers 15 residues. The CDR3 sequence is CASSSSGGPQETQYF. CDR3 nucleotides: TGCGCCAGCAGCTCCTCGGGAGGGCCCCAAGAGACCCAGTACTTC.

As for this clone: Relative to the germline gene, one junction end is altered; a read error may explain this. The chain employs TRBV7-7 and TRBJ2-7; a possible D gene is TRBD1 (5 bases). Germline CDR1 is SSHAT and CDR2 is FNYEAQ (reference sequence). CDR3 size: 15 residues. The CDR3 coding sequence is TGTGCTAGCAGCCCTTACGGGTCAGGGCCTAGGGAGCAGTACTTC. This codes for CASSPYGSGPREQYF.

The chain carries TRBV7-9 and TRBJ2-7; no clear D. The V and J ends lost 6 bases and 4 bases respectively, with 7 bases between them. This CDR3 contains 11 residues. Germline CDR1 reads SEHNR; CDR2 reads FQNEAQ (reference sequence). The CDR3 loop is CASRKGYEQYF. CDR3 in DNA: TGTGCCAGCAGAAAGGGTTACGAGCAGTACTTC.

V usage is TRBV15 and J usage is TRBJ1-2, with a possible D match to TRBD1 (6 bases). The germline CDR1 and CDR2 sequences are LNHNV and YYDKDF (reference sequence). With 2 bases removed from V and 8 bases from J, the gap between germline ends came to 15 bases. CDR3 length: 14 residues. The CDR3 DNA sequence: TGTGCCACCAGCAGAATGCGGGCAGGGGAAGGCTACACCTTC. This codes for CATSRMRAGEGYTF.